A single sample is the source of the 16 T cell receptor beta chains below, sequenced in a study of cytotoxic CD8 clonotypes in ibrutinib-treated CLL. TCRdb's table, derived via immunoSEQ multiplex PCR, lists solely in-frame clones and lacks some. The sample lists around 250,000 clones, about three quarters occurring once. The sample consisted of PBMCs, taken after 24 months of ibrutinib treatment. The origin of the receptors is a human donor with chronic lymphocytic leukemia.

V and J are TRBV6-6 and TRBJ2-7; 9 bases agree with TRBD1. The CDR3 totals 14 residues. After removal of 7 bases from V and 5 bases from J, the junction contained 9 bases not matched to a gene. Germline CDR1 is MNHNY and CDR2 is SVGAGI (reference sequence). The CDR3 reads CASNLDRGKNEQYF. The CDR3 nucleotides read TGTGCCAGCAACTTGGACAGGGGAAAGAACGAGCAGTACTTC.

This clone has a handful of counts. The chain carries TRBV5-1 and TRBJ1-1, with no clear D. Germline V CDR1 and CDR2: SGHRS, YFSETQ. There are 15 residues in the CDR3. Between the trimmed V and J ends, which lost 4 bases and 1 base, there was a span of 14 bases. CDR3 nucleotides: TGCGCCAGCAGCAAAAGTCCAGCCGCGAACACTGAAGCTTTCTTT. This gives the protein CASSKSPAANTEAFF.

The V gene is TRBV4-2, the J gene TRBJ2-2; TRBD1 aligns across 8 bases. Per germline, CDR1 LGHNA and CDR2 YNFKEQ. The V gene end was trimmed by 2 bases and the J gene end by 6 bases; junction bases not matched to a gene: 5. The CDR3 contains 15 residues. The CDR3 bases are TGTGCCAGCAGCCAATTGGACAGGGTCGCCGGGGAGCTGTTTTTT. It is translated as CASSQLDRVAGELFF.

The chain carries TRBV9 and TRBJ2-1; D call uncertain. The V gene's germline CDR1 is SGDLS and CDR2 YYNGEE. The length of the CDR3 is 15 residues. The germline V and J ends were trimmed by 6 bases and 2 bases, with 15 bases remaining between them. The CDR3 loop is CASNSRYSPYNEQFF. The CDR3 nucleotides are TGTGCCAGCAATTCCCGTTATAGTCCCTACAATGAGCAGTTCTTC.

The genes are TRBV2 and TRBJ1-5, with D possibly being TRBD1 (6 bases). Germline V gene data show CDR1 as SNHLY and CDR2 as FYNNEI. The V end lost 6 bases, the J end lost 4 bases, and 13 bases lay between the germline ends. CDR3 length: 14 residues. This CDR3 is CASSPDTGNQPQHF. The DNA of the CDR3 is TGTGCCAGCAGCCCTGACACAGGGAATCAGCCCCAGCATTTT.

Only one count was recorded for this clone. The chain couples TRBV4-1 to TRBJ2-7, with D hard to call. Trimming took off 3 bases at V and 0 bases at J, with 15 bases between the two ends. Germline CDR1 reads MGHRA; CDR2 reads YSYEKL. CDR3 length: 16 residues. The CDR3 is CASSQERTVSSYEQYF. The CDR3 nucleotides read TGCGCCAGCAGCCAGGAACGGACCGTTAGCTCCTACGAGCAGTACTTC.

V usage is TRBV19 and J usage is TRBJ1-1, with 10 bases lining up with TRBD1. The CDR3 is made up of 17 amino acids. The junction had 12 bases not matched to a gene; V was cut back by 7 bases and J by 1 base. Germline assignment: CDR1 LNHDA and CDR2 SQIVND (reference sequence). For the CDR3, the DNA is TGTGCCAGTACTTGGGGACAGGGGCGAAATTGGAACACTGAAGCTTTCTTT. Its protein is CASTWGQGRNWNTEAFF.

The chain carries TRBV29-1 and TRBJ2-7; no reliable D call. V lost 2 bases to trimming and J lost 1 base, with 15 bases between them. CDR3 length equals 15 residues. The germline CDR1 and CDR2 sequences are SQVTM and ANQGSEA. The DNA of the CDR3 is TGCAGCGTTGAACGTACTGAGGCCGGTTCCTACGAGCAGTACTTC. Translated: CSVERTEAGSYEQYF.

CDR3 residues: CASSPAGGATDTQYF. The CDR3 DNA is TGTGCCAGTAGTCCGGCCGGGGGGGCGACAGATACGCAGTATTTT. This chain joins TRBV19 and TRBJ2-3; TRBD2 aligns across 8 bases. Trimming cost V 5 bases and J 3 bases; bases outside gene matches: 7. Per the germline V gene, CDR1 is LNHDA and CDR2 is SQIVND (reference sequence). CDR3 length equals 15 residues.

This chain connects TRBV19 to TRBJ2-7; D is uncertain. The CDR3 is 17 amino acids. CDR1 LNHDA and CDR2 SQIVND come from the germline V gene (reference sequence). V lost 0 bases, J lost 0 bases, and 15 bases lay in between. The CDR3 spells CASSIDRDGTFSYEQYF. DNA for the CDR3: TGTGCCAGTAGTATAGATCGAGACGGAACCTTCTCCTACGAGCAGTACTTC.

The rearrangement joins TRBV30 to TRBJ1-1; D is uncertain. Trimming shortened V by 0 bases and J by 6 bases, and 8 bases separated the two germline ends. This CDR3 contains 12 residues. Germline-derived CDR1 and CDR2 are GTSNPN and SVGIG (reference sequence). The CDR3 region has the DNA TGTGCCTGGAGTGTACAAAAAGCTGAAGCTTTCTTT. Translation: CAWSVQKAEAFF.

This clone has just a few counts. The chain couples TRBV2 to TRBJ2-7; D gene uncertain. There are 13 residues in the CDR3. Germline CDR1 and CDR2: SNHLY and FYNNEI. V was pared by 4 bases and J by 0 bases, with 7 bases between. The CDR3 region is CASSGGNSYEQYF. The DNA of the CDR3 is TGTGCCAGCAGTGGCGGCAACTCCTACGAGCAGTACTTC.

This clone was observed once. CDR3 bases: TGTGCCAGCAGCGTAGGGGACTACCCCTCCTACAATGAGCAGTTCTTC. Protein: CASSVGDYPSYNEQFF. J is TRBJ2-1 and V is TRBV9; 7 positions agree with TRBD2. The CDR3 sequence is 16 residues long. Germline CDR1 and CDR2: SGDLS and YYNGEE. V gave up 0 bases and J gave up 0 bases; unmatched junction bases: 3.

This sequence joins TRBV6-5 and TRBJ1-3; D is uncertain. Germline loops: CDR1 MNHEY, CDR2 SVGAGI. The CDR3 loop spans 15 amino acids. Trimming cost V 2 bases and J 2 bases, with 10 bases left between them. CDR3 protein: CASSYEWGAGNTIYF. The DNA for the CDR3 is TGTGCCAGCAGTTACGAATGGGGTGCTGGAAACACCATATATTTT.

The rearrangement joins TRBV9 to TRBJ1-1; D is possibly TRBD1 (5 bases). CDR3 length: 14 residues. The V end was cut by 0 bases, the J end by 1 base, with 7 bases between. Germline V gene lookup returns CDR1 SGDLS and CDR2 YYNGEE. CDR3 in amino acids: CASSVGGKNTEAFF. The CDR3 DNA is TGTGCCAGCAGCGTAGGGGGGAAGAACACTGAAGCTTTCTTT. The complete variable domain, with remaining parts taken from reference TRBV9 and TRBJ1-1, reads DSGVTQTPKHLITATGQRVTLRCSPRSGDLSVYWYQQSLDQGLQFLIQYYNGEERAKGNILERFSAQQFPDLHSELNLSSLELGDSALYFCASSVGGKNTEAFFGQGTRLTVV.

The rearrangement uses TRBV28 and TRBJ2-5, with 7 nucleotides matching TRBD1. The CDR3 is 12 amino acids. Looked up from germline, CDR1 is MDHEN and CDR2 is SYDVKM. V lost 5 bases, J lost 5 bases, and 2 bases stayed unmatched. Here the CDR3 DNA reads TGTGCCAGCAGTGGGACAGTGGAGACCCAGTACTTC. The encoded protein is CASSGTVETQYF.